This TCR beta chain was found in a study of blood T cells in healthy people across ages. Study observations and caveats: Fewer expanded clones and more diversity marked long-lived versus aged donors. PBMCs left unsorted prevented a conclusive naive versus antigen-experienced comparison.

PCR was performed a second time for 7 to 11 cycles using a sample-barcoded 5' primer and a J-beta primer mix. Each CDR3 protein is one row after TCRdb ran MiXCR on the 5' RACE reads. In the table there are about 650,000 distinct CDR3 sequences, 32% of which are singletons. Trimming pared 2 bases from V and 8 bases from J, leaving 15 bases between. There are 13 residues in the CDR3. CDR1 is SQVTM and CDR2 is ANQGSEA in the germline V gene. This clonotype has ten or more counts. The antigen is undetermined. The sample was blood. This chain links TRBV29-1 with TRBJ1-2; D unclear. This clonotype was sampled from an elderly woman in good health. The CDR3 spells CSVEPRRREGYTF. The CDR3 nucleotides are TGCAGCGTTGAACCCCGCCGGCGAGAGGGCTACACCTTC.